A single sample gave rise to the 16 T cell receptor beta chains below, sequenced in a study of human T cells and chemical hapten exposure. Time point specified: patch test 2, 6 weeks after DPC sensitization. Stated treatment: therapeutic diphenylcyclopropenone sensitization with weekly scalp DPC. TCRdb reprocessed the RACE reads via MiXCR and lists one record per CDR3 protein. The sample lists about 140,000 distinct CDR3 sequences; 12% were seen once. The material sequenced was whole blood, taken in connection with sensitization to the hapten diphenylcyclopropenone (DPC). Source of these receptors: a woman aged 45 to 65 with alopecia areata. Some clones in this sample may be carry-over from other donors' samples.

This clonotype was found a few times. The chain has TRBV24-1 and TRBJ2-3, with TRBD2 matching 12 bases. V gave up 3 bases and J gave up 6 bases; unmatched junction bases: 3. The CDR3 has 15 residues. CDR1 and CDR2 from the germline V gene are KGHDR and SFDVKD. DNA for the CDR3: TGTGCCACCAGTGATCCTAGCGGGAGGGCCGATACGCAGTATTTT. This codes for CATSDPSGRADTQYF.

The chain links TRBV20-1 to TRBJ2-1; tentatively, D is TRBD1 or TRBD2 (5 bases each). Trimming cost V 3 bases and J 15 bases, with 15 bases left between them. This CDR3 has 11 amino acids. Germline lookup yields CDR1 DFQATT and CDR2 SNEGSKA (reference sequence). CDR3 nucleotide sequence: TGCAGTGCTAGTCCGGGGCCGCTGGGGTTCTTC. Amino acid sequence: CSASPGPLGFF.

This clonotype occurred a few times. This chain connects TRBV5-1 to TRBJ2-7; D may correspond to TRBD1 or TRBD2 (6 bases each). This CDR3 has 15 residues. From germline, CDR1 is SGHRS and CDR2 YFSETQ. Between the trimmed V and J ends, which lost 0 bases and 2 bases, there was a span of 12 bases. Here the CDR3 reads CASSLAGRGAYEQYF. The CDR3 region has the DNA TGCGCCAGCAGCTTGGCGGGAAGGGGGGCCTACGAGCAGTACTTC.

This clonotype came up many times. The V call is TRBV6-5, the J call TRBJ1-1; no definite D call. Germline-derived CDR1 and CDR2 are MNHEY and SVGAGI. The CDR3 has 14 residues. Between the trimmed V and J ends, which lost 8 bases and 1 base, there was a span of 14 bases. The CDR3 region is CASYTLPANTEAFF. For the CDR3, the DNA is TGTGCCAGCTATACCCTCCCTGCGAACACTGAAGCTTTCTTT.

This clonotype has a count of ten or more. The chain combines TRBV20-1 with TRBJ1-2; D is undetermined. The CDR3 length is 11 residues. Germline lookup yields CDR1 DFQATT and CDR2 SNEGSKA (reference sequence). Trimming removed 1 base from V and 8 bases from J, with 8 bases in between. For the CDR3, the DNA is TGCAGTGCTAGAGCCAGAAGCGGCTACACCTTC. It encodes CSARARSGYTF.

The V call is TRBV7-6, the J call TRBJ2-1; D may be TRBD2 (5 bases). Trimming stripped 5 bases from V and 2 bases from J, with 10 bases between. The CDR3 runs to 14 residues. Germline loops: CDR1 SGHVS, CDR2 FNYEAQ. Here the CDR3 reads CASSRTGTYNEQFF. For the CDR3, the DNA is TGTGCCAGCAGCCGGACTGGCACCTACAATGAGCAGTTCTTC.

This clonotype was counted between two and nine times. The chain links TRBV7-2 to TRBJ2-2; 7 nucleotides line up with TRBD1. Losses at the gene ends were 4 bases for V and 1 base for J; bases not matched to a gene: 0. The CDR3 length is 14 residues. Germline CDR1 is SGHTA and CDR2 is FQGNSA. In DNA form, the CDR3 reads TGTGCCAGCAGCTACAGGGGGAACACCGGGGAGCTGTTTTTT. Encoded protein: CASSYRGNTGELFF.

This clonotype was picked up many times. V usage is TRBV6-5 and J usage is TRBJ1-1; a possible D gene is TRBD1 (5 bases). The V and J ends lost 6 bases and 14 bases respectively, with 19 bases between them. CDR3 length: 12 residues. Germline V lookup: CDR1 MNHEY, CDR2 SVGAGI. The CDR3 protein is CASSPGTAAAFF. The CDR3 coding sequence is TGTGCCAGCAGCCCCGGGACCGCAGCGGCCTTCTTT.

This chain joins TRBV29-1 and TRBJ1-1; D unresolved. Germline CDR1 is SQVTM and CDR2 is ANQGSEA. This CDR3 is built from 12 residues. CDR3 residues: CTGVFWGTEAFF. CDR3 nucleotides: TGCACCGGGGTCTTTTGGGGCACTGAAGCTTTCTTT.

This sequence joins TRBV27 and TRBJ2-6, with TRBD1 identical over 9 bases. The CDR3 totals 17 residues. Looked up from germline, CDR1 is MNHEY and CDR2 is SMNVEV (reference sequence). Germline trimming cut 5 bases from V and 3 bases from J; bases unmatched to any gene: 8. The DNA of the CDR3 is TGTGCCAGCAGTCCCTGGACAGGGGTGGGTGGGGCCAACGTCCTGACTTTC. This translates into CASSPWTGVGGANVLTF.

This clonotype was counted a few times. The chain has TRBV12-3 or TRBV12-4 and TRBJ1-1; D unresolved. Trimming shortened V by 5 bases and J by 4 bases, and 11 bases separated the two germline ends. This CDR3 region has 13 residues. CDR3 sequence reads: CASSPQRLTEAFF. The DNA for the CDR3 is TGTGCCAGCAGTCCACAAAGGCTCACTGAAGCTTTCTTT.

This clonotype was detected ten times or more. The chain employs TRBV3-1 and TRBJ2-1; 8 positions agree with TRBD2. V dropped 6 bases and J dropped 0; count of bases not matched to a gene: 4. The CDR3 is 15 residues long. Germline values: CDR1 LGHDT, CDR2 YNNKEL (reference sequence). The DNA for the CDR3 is TGTGCCAGCAGACTCACTAGCGGCTCCTACAATGAGCAGTTCTTC. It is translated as CASRLTSGSYNEQFF.

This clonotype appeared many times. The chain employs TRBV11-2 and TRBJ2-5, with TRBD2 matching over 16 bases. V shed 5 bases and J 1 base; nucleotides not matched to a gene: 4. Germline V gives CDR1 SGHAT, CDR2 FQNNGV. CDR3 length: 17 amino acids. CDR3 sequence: CASSKGLAGGFQETQYF. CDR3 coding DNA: TGTGCCAGCAGCAAGGGACTAGCGGGGGGGTTCCAAGAGACCCAGTACTTC.

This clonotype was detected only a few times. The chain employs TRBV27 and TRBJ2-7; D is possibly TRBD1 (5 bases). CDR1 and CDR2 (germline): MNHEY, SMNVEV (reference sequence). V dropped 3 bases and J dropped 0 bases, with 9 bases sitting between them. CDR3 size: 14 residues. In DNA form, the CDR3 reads TGTGCCAGCAGTTTTAACAGGTTCTCCTACGAGCAGTACTTC. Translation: CASSFNRFSYEQYF.

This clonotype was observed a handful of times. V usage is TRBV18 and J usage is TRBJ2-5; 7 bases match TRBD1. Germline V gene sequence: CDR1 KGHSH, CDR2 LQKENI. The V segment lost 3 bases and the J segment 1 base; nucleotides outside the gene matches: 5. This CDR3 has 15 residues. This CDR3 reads CASSPNRQGQETQYF. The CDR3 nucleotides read TGTGCCAGCTCACCTAACCGACAGGGCCAAGAGACCCAGTACTTC.

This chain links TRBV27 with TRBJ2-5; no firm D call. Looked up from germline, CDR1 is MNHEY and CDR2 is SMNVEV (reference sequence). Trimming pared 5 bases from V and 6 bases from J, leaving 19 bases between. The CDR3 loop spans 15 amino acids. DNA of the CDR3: TGTGCCAGCAGTCCACAGCGCCATCCTGGAAAGACCCAGTACTTC. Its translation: CASSPQRHPGKTQYF.